Below, 3 T cell receptor beta chains from the same sample are listed, as sequenced in a study of cytomegalovirus exposure and HLA in healthy donors. Researchers ran the PCR with 60 Vbeta and 13 Jbeta primers. The assay was immunoSEQ multiplex PCR, and TCRdb's table has in-frame clones only and misses some. The sample carries 99,000 or so clones, approximately 80% recorded once. The sample comprised PBMCs. Receptor source: a male donor in good health and CMV-seronegative.

This chain links TRBV7-8 with TRBJ2-3, with D possibly TRBD2 on 6 matching bases. The germline V gene has CDR1 SGHVS and CDR2 FQNEAQ. The CDR3 spans 15 residues. Trimming stripped 3 bases from V and 4 bases from J, with 14 bases between. CDR3 sequence (DNA): TGTGCCAGCAGCTTGACTAGGCGGGGCCCAGATACGCAGTATTTT. This encodes CASSLTRRGPDTQYF. The complete variable domain, with remaining parts taken from reference TRBV7-8 and TRBJ2-3, reads GAGVSQSPRYKVAKRGQDVALRCDPISGHVSLFWYQQALGQGPEFLTYFQNEAQLDKSGLPSDRFFAERPEGSVSTLKIQRTQQEDSAVYLCASSLTRRGPDTQYFGPGTRLTVL.

The rearrangement links TRBV28 to TRBJ2-3, with 12 bases aligning to TRBD2. The V and J ends lost 2 bases and 2 bases, in that order; junction bases with no gene match: 11. Germline V CDR1 and CDR2: MDHEN, SYDVKM. There are 19 residues in the CDR3. CDR3 coding DNA: TGTGCCAGCAGTTTACCGACTAGCGGGAGCCCTATTTTCACAGATACGCAGTATTTT. Its protein is CASSLPTSGSPIFTDTQYF.

This chain uses TRBV19 with TRBJ1-5, with 7 bases matching TRBD1. Germline CDR1 LNHDA, CDR2 SQIVND (reference sequence). The CDR3 covers 15 residues. V lost 5 bases and J lost 3; bases outside the gene matches: 7. CDR3 residues: CASSFSDRTNQPQHF. CDR3 nucleotide sequence: TGTGCCAGTAGTTTCTCGGACAGGACCAATCAGCCCCAGCATTTT.